These 19 T cell receptor beta chains share one sample of origin, sequenced in a study of post-analysis software for immune sequencing data. Findings of the study overall: TRBV5-6, TRBV5-1 and TRBV20-1 belonged to a set of about five TRBV segments that were more frequent in patients than controls.

Incorporated into the TCR beta cDNA libraries were unique molecular identifiers, which served to reduce PCR and sequencing biases. TCRdb re-derived calls from the PCR reads in MiXCR, one entry per CDR3 protein. The data show roughly 400,000 distinct CDR3 sequences, with roughly 38% seen just once and approximately 7.6% held by the top ten. Their specific antigens are unknown. Sample: blood. The receptors stem from a girl under 10 years old with multiple sclerosis.

Worth noting for this clonotype: The junction does not match germline at one end; this may be a read error. The rearrangement uses TRBV10-3 and TRBJ1-1; no clear D. The CDR3 loop spans 16 amino acids. The V gene's germline CDR1 is ENHRY and CDR2 SYGVKD. DNA for the CDR3: TGCGCCATCAGTGATAGGAGTGGACTGGGGAACACTGAAGCTTTCTTT. Protein product: CAISDRSGLGNTEAFF.

This sequence joins TRBV13 and TRBJ1-2; D uncertain. Germline V lookup: CDR1 PRHDT, CDR2 FYEKMQ (reference sequence). The V and J ends lost 3 bases and 7 bases respectively, with 15 bases between them. CDR3 length: 14 amino acids. The CDR3: CASSLRFDKAGYTF. DNA of the CDR3: TGTGCCAGCAGCTTGCGGTTCGATAAGGCTGGCTACACCTTC.

In its sample, this clonotype was seen a few times. The J gene is TRBJ2-4, the V gene TRBV5-6, with 9 positions matching TRBD1. This CDR3 comprises 16 residues. Germline CDR1 reads SGHDT; CDR2 reads YYEEEE. The J segment lost 3 bases and the V segment lost 3 bases, leaving 7 bases of the junction unmatched. The CDR3 nucleotides are TGTGCCAGCAGCTACCGGGACAGGGTCGTCAAAAACATTCAGTACTTC. Its translation is CASSYRDRVVKNIQYF.

This clonotype was found once. The V and J genes are TRBV3-1 and TRBJ2-1; 10 bases agree with TRBD2. J gave up 4 bases and V 5 bases, and 8 bases lay outside the gene matches. The germline V gene encodes CDR1 LGHDT and CDR2 YNNKEL (reference sequence). The CDR3 consists of 16 residues. CDR3: CASSSAGTSEYNEQFF. The CDR3 DNA sequence: TGTGCCAGCAGCTCAGCCGGGACTAGCGAATACAATGAGCAGTTCTTC.

This clonotype was seen many times. The chain uses TRBV5-1 and TRBJ2-2; maybe TRBD1 (5 bases). CDR3 length: 15 amino acids. The ends were cut back, 2 bases at V and 4 bases at J, with 12 bases in the middle. Per the germline V gene, CDR1 is SGHRS and CDR2 is YFSETQ. CDR3 in DNA: TGCGCCAGCAGCTTAGGGGATGTAAGCACCGGGGAGCTGTTTTTT. Its protein product is CASSLGDVSTGELFF.

In its sample, this clonotype was seen a few times. The rearrangement uses TRBV7-3 and TRBJ2-1, with 9 bases matching TRBD2. The length of the CDR3 is 15 residues. V was pared by 5 bases and J by 2 bases, with 4 bases of the junction left unmatched. The germline gives CDR1 SGHTA, CDR2 FQGTGA. CDR3 nucleotides: TGTGCCAGCAGCCCAGCGGGGGGTGCCTACAATGAGCAGTTCTTC. Translating gives CASSPAGGAYNEQFF.

The rearrangement uses TRBV2 and TRBJ2-3, with D possibly being TRBD2 (6 bases). V dropped 6 bases and J dropped 3 bases, with 10 bases sitting between them. CDR1 and CDR2 from the germline V gene are SNHLY and FYNNEI. This CDR3 has 13 amino acids. The CDR3 coding sequence is TGTGCCAGCAGAGTGACTAGGACAGATACGCAGTATTTT. Translation: CASRVTRTDTQYF.

In its sample, this clonotype was seen a few times. The chain has TRBV28 and TRBJ1-1; D is undetermined. This CDR3 region has 12 residues. From germline, CDR1 is MDHEN and CDR2 SYDVKM. V dropped 5 bases and J dropped 11 bases, with 15 bases sitting between them. The CDR3 DNA sequence: TGTGCCAGCAGTCTAGACGGACTTGAGGCTTTCTTT. Protein: CASSLDGLEAFF.

This CDR3 is CASSYGVFNSPLHF. As DNA, the CDR3 is TGTGCCAGCAGTTATGGGGTCTTTAATTCACCCCTCCACTTT. The chain couples TRBV27 to TRBJ1-6; D uncertain. V lost 4 bases to trimming and J lost 6 bases, with 10 bases between them. The V gene's germline CDR1 is MNHEY and CDR2 SMNVEV (reference sequence). This CDR3 is 14 amino acids long.

This clonotype was counted ten times or more. The chain links TRBV7-2 to TRBJ2-2; D perhaps matches TRBD2 (6 bases). This CDR3 spans 14 amino acids. Trimming pared 5 bases from V and 5 bases from J, leaving 12 bases between. Germline V gene lookup returns CDR1 SGHTA and CDR2 FQGNSA. The CDR3 DNA is TGTGCCAGCAGCCCCTTTGGAGGGACCGGGGAGCTGTTTTTT. Translated: CASSPFGGTGELFF.

The rearrangement links TRBV12-3 or TRBV12-4 to TRBJ1-5; 8 bases fit TRBD1. Losses at the gene ends were 1 base for V and 4 bases for J; bases not matched to a gene: 6. The CDR3 is made up of 16 amino acids. For the CDR3, the DNA is TGTGCCAGCAGTTTAGGGGACAGGCCGGGGAATCAGCCCCAGCATTTT. This codes for CASSLGDRPGNQPQHF.

The V gene is TRBV5-1, the J gene TRBJ2-3, with D perhaps TRBD2 (7 bases). Trimming took 0 bases from V and 2 from J, leaving 13 bases between them. The CDR3 runs to 16 residues. CDR1 SGHRS and CDR2 YFSETQ come from the germline V gene. CDR3 sequence (DNA): TGCGCCAGCAGCTTGGTAGGGGGGGCCATCACAGATACGCAGTATTTT. Protein: CASSLVGGAITDTQYF.

The V call is TRBV2, the J call TRBJ1-5, with 7 nucleotides matching TRBD1. The V gene's germline CDR1 is SNHLY and CDR2 FYNNEI. The CDR3 sequence is 15 residues long. With 6 bases clipped from V and 3 bases from J, the junction kept 8 bases outside the gene matches. For the CDR3, the DNA is TGTGCCAGCAGGGAATGGACAGGCGACAATCAGCCCCAGCATTTT. The encoded protein is CASREWTGDNQPQHF.

This chain links TRBV20-1 with TRBJ1-2, with no clear D. CDR1 DFQATT and CDR2 SNEGSKA come from the germline V gene (reference sequence). The CDR3 length is 16 residues. Trimming removed 5 bases at V and 3 bases at J, with 22 bases between. The CDR3 region is CSAPRLRELIDYGYTF. CDR3 DNA: TGCAGTGCTCCACGCCTAAGGGAGTTAATCGACTATGGCTACACCTTC.

This clonotype has just a few counts. The chain has TRBV4-1 and TRBJ2-7; 9 bases are a match to TRBD1. Germline V gene lookup returns CDR1 MGHRA and CDR2 YSYEKL. Losses at the gene ends were 3 bases for V and 6 bases for J; bases not matched to a gene: 3. CDR3 length: 13 residues. DNA of the CDR3: TGCGCCAGCAGCCACCGGACAGGGGCCGAGCAGTACTTC. Its translation is CASSHRTGAEQYF.

This rearrangement joins TRBV19 to TRBJ2-1; 9 bases match TRBD2. The CDR3 sequence is 14 residues long. With 6 bases clipped from V and 6 bases from J, the junction kept 6 bases outside the gene matches. The germline V gene has CDR1 LNHDA and CDR2 SQIVND (reference sequence). The CDR3 loop reads CASRGSGSRNEQFF. CDR3 DNA sequence: TGTGCCAGTAGAGGTAGCGGGAGCCGCAATGAGCAGTTCTTC.

Written as DNA, the CDR3 is TGTGCCAGCAGCCTTGGGCCCGGGGAGCTGTTTTTT. This codes for CASSLGPGELFF. The V call is TRBV7-9, the J call TRBJ2-2; D gene uncertain. Germline V gene lookup returns CDR1 SEHNR and CDR2 FQNEAQ (reference sequence). This CDR3 has 12 residues. V lost 5 bases and J lost 6, with 7 bases in between. Full variable domain (remainder filled in from reference TRBV7-9 and TRBJ2-2): DTGVSQNPRHKITKRGQNVTFRCDPISEHNRLYWYRQTLGQGPEFLTYFQNEAQLEKSRLLSDRFSAERPKGSFSTLEIQRTEQGDSAMYLCASSLGPGELFFGEGSRLTVL.

This clonotype was seen only a few times. The chain joins TRBV5-4 to TRBJ1-5; D not certain. CDR1 is SGHNT and CDR2 is YYREEE in the germline V gene (reference sequence). The CDR3 length is 13 residues. The V gene lost 0 bases and the J gene lost 3 bases, with 4 bases spanning the gap. The CDR3 sequence is CASSLDTNQPQHF. CDR3 DNA sequence: TGTGCCAGCAGCTTGGACACCAATCAGCCCCAGCATTTT.

In its sample, this clonotype was seen once. The genes are TRBV5-1 and TRBJ1-2, with 10 nucleotides matching TRBD1. Germline values: CDR1 SGHRS, CDR2 YFSETQ. This CDR3 has 14 amino acids. V shed 4 bases and J 5 bases; nucleotides not matched to a gene: 5. The CDR3 DNA reads TGCGCCAGCAGCGAAGACAGGGGGCCTTATGGCTACACCTTC. This gives the protein CASSEDRGPYGYTF.